The source of this T cell receptor beta chain is a study of T cell responses to AZD1222 COVID-19 vaccine. Sequencing used immunoSEQ multiplex PCR; TCRdb keeps in-frame clones, though not all of them. The sample contains 110,000 or so clones, approximately 90% of which appear only once. Analysis merged second doses at about 4 or about 12 weeks. The CDR3 loop spans 16 amino acids. In germline, CDR1 is LGHNA, CDR2 YSLEER. The germline V and J ends were trimmed by 4 bases and 3 bases, with 18 bases remaining between them. The J gene is TRBJ1-2, the V gene TRBV4-3, with D uncertain. The receptor's source is an adult who received the AZD1222 COVID-19 vaccine. This specimen was peripheral blood, taken 28 days after the second AZD1222 dose. Here the CDR3 reads CASSPQIRGMDYGYTF. The CDR3 region has the DNA TGCGCCAGCAGCCCGCAAATACGGGGTATGGACTATGGCTACACCTTC.